This TCR beta chain was sequenced in a study of beta chain features in type 1 diabetes. The wider study: Healthy donors resembled patients in age, gender and cell yields. Examination of sorted cells across all samples involved approximately 100,000,000 cells. Study-wide results and caveats: Patients' naive, central memory and Treg TCRB repertoires seemed closer to one another than those of healthy donors. At VDJ recombination sites, type 1 diabetes patients had fewer insertions and more deleted nucleotides. All four CD4+ subsets from Type 1 diabetes patients carried moderately but significantly shorter TCRB CDR3s.

The V gene's germline CDR1 is MRHNA and CDR2 SNTAGT. The CDR3 contains 20 residues. J lost 2 bases, V lost 4 bases, and 12 bases had no gene match. Remarks on this clone: Its antigen is still unknown.

Expressed TCRB transcripts got sequenced, as all isolated RNA was reverse transcribed. This table comes from immunoSEQ multiplex PCR, and its TCRdb copy is limited to in-frame clones, with some not included. The sample includes approximately 170,000 clones, approximately 7.8% of them seen just once. The origin of this receptor is a woman in her 40s with type 1 diabetes. Sequenced material: central memory CD4+ T cells from blood. V and J are TRBV6-4 and TRBJ2-6, with TRBD1 identical over 12 bases. The CDR3 DNA reads as TGTGCCAGCAGTGGGGGGAAGCGAGGGACAGGGGGCGCTGGGGCCAACGTCCTGACTTTC. Its translation: CASSGGKRGTGGAGANVLTF.